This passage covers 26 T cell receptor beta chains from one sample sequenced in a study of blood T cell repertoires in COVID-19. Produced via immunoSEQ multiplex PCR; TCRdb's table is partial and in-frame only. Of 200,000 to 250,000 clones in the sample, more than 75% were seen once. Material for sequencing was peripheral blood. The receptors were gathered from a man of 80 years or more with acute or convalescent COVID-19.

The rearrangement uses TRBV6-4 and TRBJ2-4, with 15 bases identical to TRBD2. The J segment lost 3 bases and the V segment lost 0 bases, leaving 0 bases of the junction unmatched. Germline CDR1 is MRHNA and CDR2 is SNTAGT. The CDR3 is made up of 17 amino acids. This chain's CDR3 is CASSDSGLAGGKNIQYF. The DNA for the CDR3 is TGTGCCAGCAGTGACTCGGGACTAGCGGGAGGCAAAAACATTCAGTACTTC.

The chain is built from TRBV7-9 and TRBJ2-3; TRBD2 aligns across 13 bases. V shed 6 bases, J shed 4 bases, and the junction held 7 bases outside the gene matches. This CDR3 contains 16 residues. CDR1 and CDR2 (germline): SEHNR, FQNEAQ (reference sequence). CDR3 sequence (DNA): TGTGCCAGCAGACCTAGGACTAGCGGGAGTTCAGATACGCAGTATTTT. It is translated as CASRPRTSGSSDTQYF. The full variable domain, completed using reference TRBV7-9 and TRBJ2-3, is DTGVSQNPRHKITKRGQNVTFRCDPISEHNRLYWYRQTLGQGPEFLTYFQNEAQLEKSRLLSDRFSAERPKGSFSTLEIQRTEQGDSAMYLCASRPRTSGSSDTQYFGPGTRLTVL.

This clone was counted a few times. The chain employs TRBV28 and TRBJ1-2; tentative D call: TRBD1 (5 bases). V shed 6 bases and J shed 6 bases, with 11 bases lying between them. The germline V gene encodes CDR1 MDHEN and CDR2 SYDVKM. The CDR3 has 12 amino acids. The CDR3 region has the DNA TGTGCCAGCAGCGAAGACAGCAATGGCTACACCTTC. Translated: CASSEDSNGYTF.

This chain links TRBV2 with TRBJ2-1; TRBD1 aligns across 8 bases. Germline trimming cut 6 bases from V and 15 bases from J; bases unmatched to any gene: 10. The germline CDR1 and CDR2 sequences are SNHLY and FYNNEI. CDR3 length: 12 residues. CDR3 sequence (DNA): TGTGCCAGCAGCGGACAGGGAATTGGACCGTTCTTC. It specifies CASSGQGIGPFF.

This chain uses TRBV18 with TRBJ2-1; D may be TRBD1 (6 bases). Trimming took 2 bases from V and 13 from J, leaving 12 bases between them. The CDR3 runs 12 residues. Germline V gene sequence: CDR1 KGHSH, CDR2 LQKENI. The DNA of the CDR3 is TGTGCCAGCTCACCAGGGGGCGGGCCCCAGTTCTTC. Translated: CASSPGGGPQFF.

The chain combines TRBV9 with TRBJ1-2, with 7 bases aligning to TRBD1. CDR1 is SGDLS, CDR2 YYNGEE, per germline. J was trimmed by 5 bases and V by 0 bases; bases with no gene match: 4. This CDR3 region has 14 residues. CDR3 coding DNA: TGTGCCAGCAGCGTAGACCCAGGGGGATATGGCTACACCTTC. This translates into CASSVDPGGYGYTF.

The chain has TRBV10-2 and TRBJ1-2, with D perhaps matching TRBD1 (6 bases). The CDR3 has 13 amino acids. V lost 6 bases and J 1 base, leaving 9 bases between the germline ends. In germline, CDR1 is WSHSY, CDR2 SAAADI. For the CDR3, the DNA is TGCGCCAGCAGGGGGGCCAGTAACTATGGCTACACCTTC. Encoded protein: CASRGASNYGYTF.

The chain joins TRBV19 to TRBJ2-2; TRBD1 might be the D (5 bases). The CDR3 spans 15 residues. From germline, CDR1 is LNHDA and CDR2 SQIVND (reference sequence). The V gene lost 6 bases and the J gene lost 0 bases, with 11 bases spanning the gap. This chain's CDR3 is CASRLDSANTGELFF. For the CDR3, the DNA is TGTGCCAGTAGACTCGACAGCGCGAACACCGGGGAGCTGTTTTTT.

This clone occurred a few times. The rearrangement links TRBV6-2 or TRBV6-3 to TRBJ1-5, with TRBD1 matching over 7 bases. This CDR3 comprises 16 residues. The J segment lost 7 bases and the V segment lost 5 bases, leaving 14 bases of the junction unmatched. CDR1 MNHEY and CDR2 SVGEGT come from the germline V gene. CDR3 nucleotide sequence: TGTGCCAGCAGTCCCTCGGGACAGCCACTAGCCCAGCCCCAGCATTTT. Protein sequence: CASSPSGQPLAQPQHF.

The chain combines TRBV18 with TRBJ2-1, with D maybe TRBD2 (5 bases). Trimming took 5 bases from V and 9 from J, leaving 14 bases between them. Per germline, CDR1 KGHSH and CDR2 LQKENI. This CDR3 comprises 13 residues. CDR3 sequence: CASSDEGVGEQFF. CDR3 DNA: TGTGCCAGCTCAGATGAGGGAGTCGGTGAGCAGTTCTTC.

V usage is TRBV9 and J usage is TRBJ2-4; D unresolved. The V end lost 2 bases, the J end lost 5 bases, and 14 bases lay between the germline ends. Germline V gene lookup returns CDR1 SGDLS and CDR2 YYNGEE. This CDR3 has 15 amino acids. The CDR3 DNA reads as TGTGCCAGCAGCGTCGGCGCGACTTCTGAAAACATTCAGTACTTC. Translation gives CASSVGATSENIQYF.

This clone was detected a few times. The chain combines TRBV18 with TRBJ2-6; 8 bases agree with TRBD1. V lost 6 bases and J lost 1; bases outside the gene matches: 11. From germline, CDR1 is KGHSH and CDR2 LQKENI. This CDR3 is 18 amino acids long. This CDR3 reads CASSPPGQVLSGANVLTF. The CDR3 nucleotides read TGTGCCAGCTCTCCCCCGGGACAGGTTTTGTCTGGGGCCAACGTCCTGACTTTC.

The CDR3 sequence: CASSVDRGENTEAFF. The CDR3 DNA reads TGTGCCAGCAGCGTAGACAGGGGGGAGAACACTGAAGCTTTCTTT. The V gene is TRBV9, the J gene TRBJ1-1, with TRBD1 matching 8 bases. V dropped 0 bases and J dropped 1; count of bases not matched to a gene: 2. The length of the CDR3 is 15 residues. Germline-derived CDR1 and CDR2 are SGDLS and YYNGEE.

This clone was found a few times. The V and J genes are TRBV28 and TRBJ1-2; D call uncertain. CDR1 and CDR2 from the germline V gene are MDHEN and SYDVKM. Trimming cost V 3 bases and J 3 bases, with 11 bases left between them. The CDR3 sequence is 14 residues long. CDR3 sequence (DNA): TGTGCCAGCAGTTTGCCGAGGATGGACTATGGCTACACCTTC. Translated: CASSLPRMDYGYTF.

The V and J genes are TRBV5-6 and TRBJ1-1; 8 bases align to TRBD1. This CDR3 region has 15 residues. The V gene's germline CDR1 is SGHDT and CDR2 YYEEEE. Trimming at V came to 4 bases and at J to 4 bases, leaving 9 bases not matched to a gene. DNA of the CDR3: TGTGCCAGCAGCGTCAGGGGGCGCAGGGGCACTGAAGCTTTCTTT. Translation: CASSVRGRRGTEAFF.

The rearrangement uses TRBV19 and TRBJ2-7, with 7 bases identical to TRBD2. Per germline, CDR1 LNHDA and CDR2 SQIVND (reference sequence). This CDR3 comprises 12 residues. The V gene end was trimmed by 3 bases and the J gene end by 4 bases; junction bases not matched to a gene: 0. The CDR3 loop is CASSMGGYEQYF. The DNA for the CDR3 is TGTGCCAGTAGTATGGGAGGGTACGAGCAGTACTTC. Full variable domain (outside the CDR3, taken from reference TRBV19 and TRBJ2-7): DGGITQSPKYLFRKEGQNVTLSCEQNLNHDAMYWYRQDPGQGLRLIYYSQIVNDFQKGDIAEGYSVSREKKESFPLTVTSAQKNPTAFYLCASSMGGYEQYFGPGTRLTVT.

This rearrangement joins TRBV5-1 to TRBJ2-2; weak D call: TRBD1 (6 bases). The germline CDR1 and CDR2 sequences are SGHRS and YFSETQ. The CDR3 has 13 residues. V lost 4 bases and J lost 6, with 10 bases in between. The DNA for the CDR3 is TGCGCCAGCAGCGAACAGGGTTCCGGGGAGCTGTTTTTT. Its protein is CASSEQGSGELFF.

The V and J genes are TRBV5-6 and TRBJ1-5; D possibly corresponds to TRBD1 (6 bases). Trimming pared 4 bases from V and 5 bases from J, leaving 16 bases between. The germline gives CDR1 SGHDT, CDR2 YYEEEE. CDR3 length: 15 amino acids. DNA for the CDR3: TGTGCCAGCAGCCCGGGGAGGGGGGGTGATCAGCCCCAGCATTTT. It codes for CASSPGRGGDQPQHF.

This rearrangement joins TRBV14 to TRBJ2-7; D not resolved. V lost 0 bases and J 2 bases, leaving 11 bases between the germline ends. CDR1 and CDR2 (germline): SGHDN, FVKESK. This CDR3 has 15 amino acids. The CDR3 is CASSQDLATPYEQYF. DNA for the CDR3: TGTGCCAGCAGCCAAGACCTCGCTACCCCCTACGAGCAGTACTTC.

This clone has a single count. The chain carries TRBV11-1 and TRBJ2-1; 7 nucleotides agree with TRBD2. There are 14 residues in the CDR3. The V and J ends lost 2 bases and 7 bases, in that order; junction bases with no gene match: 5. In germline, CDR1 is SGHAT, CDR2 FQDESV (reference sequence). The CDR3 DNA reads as TGTGCCAGCAGCTTACGCGGGAGCAGGAATGAGCAGTTCTTC. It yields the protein CASSLRGSRNEQFF.

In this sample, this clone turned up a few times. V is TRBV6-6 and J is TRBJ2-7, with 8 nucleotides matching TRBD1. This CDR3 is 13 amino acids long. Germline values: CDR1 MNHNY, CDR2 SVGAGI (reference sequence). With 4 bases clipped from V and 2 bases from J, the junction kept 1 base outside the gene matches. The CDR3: CASSLDRAYEQYF. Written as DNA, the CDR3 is TGTGCCAGCAGTTTGGACAGGGCCTACGAGCAGTACTTC.

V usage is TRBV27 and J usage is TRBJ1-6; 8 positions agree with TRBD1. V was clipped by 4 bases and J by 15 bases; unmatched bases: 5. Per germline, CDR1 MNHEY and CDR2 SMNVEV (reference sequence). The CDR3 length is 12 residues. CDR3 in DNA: TGTGCCAGCAGTTCGGACAGGGTGGTCCTCCACTTT. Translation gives CASSSDRVVLHF.

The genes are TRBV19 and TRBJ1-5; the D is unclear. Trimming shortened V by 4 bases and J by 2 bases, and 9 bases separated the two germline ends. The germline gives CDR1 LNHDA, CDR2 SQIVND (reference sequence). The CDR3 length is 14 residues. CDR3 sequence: CASSRRRGNQPQHF. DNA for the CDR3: TGTGCCAGTAGTAGACGGAGGGGCAATCAGCCCCAGCATTTT.

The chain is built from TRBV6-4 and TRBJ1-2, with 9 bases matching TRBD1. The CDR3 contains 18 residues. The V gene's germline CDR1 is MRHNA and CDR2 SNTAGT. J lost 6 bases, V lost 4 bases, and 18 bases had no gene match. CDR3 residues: CASSAHPSGQGSGNGYTF. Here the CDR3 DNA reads TGTGCCAGCAGTGCACACCCTTCGGGACAGGGAAGTGGGAATGGCTACACCTTC.

Here the CDR3 reads CASSPGTGVANEKLFF. CDR3 DNA sequence: TGTGCCAGCAGTCCCGGGACAGGGGTGGCTAATGAAAAACTGTTTTTT. The gene calls are TRBV2 and TRBJ1-4, with TRBD1 matching over 10 bases. The CDR3 runs to 16 residues. The germline CDR1 and CDR2 sequences are SNHLY and FYNNEI. J was trimmed by 3 bases and V by 5 bases; bases with no gene match: 6.

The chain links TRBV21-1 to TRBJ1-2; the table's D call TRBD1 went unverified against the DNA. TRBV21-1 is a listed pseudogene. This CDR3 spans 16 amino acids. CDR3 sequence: CASSKGQGAPSYGYTF. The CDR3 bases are TGTGCCAGCAGCAAGGGACAGGGAGCCCCTAGCTATGGCTACACCTTC.